Reported below is one T cell receptor beta chain. These data come from a study of blood T cell repertoires in COVID-19. Study summary: From the United States, Italy and Spain came samples of acute and convalescent COVID-19. Sample material is recorded as cDNA or gDNA derived from T cells, B-cell-depleted T cells, or PBMCs.

In the authors' methods: It was from reference gene primer amplification that nucleated cell counts were estimated. The table came from immunoSEQ multiplex PCR; TCRdb's copy has only in-frame clones and leaves some out. The DNA gave D and trimming, while V, J and clone size come from that table. The table lists 110,000 or so clones, about 85% of them singletons, with around 1.5% in the top ten. Trimming pared 3 bases from V and 4 bases from J, leaving 7 bases between. Germline V gene sequence: CDR1 SGHDN, CDR2 FVKESK. There are 13 residues in the CDR3. The receptor was derived from a man aged 45-65 years with acute or convalescent COVID-19. What was sequenced was peripheral blood. V is TRBV14 and J is TRBJ1-3; tentatively, D is TRBD1 (5 bases). This CDR3 reads CASSQGLGNTIYF. CDR3 coding DNA: TGTGCCAGCAGCCAGGGACTCGGAAACACCATATATTTT.